Here is one T cell receptor beta chain with its context. Its antigen is still unknown. CDR3 length: 17 amino acids. V was pared by 4 bases and J by 4 bases, with 22 bases between. Germline V CDR1 and CDR2: MNHEY, SMNVEV (reference sequence). Negative isolation yielded the CD8+ and CD4+ T cells, while FACS enriched the TEMRA cells. This sample was taken from a study of CD8 T cells in Susac syndrome. The study's findings and limits: The study conceded that relatively few individuals underwent its TCR sequencing and HLA analysis.

cDNA came from roughly 0.47 to 1 ug RNA primed by random hexamers. Across 54 Vbeta and 13 Jbeta, immunoSEQ multiplex PCR amplified TCR beta CDR3. TCRdb re-analysed the immunoSEQ multiplex PCR reads in MiXCR, keeping a single row per CDR3 protein. The table has about 300,000 distinct CDR3 sequences, around 91% seen once. This sequence was found in a human donor with multiple sclerosis. The sequenced sample consisted of CD8+ T cells from PBMCs. The rearrangement links TRBV27 to TRBJ2-5; D possibly corresponds to TRBD2 (6 bases). The CDR3 bases are TGTGCCAGCAGTTCTGCTTGGGTAGCGGAATGGGGAGAGACCCAGTACTTC. Protein sequence: CASSSAWVAEWGETQYF.